A single sample is the source of the 26 T cell receptor delta chains below, sequenced in a study of Vδ1+ human thymocytes. Study findings and constraints: Thymic TRG and TRD repertoires appeared highly polyclonal, with Gaussian CDR3 length distributions.

The template was reverse-transcribed extracted RNA. Multiplex PCR used pooled V-gene forward primers and a constant-region reverse primer to amplify CDR3s. TCRdb re-called clones from the multiplex PCR reads using CATT. In the table there are around 26,000 delta-chain clones, around 28% of which are singletons. What these receptors recognize is not known. Sequences were obtained from Vdelta1+ gamma-delta thymocytes from the thymus. As to subset: FACS-sorted CD3+ TCRalphabeta- TCRVdelta1+ TCRVdelta2- thymocytes. The receptors here all came from a boy younger than two who had congenital heart surgery.

This clone was counted many times. V usage is TRDV1 and J usage is TRDJ1; the D gene is possibly TRDD2 (5 bases). The length of the CDR3 is 19 residues. The germline V gene has CDR1 TSWWSYY and CDR2 QGS. V was pared by 2 bases and J by 0 bases, with 22 bases between. The CDR3 DNA sequence: TGTGCTCTTGGGGAATTCCTGCCGATATGGCGAAGGTACACCGATAAACTCATCTTT. Encoded protein: CALGEFLPIWRRYTDKLIF.

V gene TRDV1 combines with J gene TRDJ1, with a tentative D call TRDD3 (6 bases). From germline, CDR1 is TSWWSYY and CDR2 QGS. V lost 2 bases and J lost 4, with 14 bases in between. The CDR3 sequence is 15 residues long. This CDR3 reads CALGEGGGTYDKLIF. The CDR3 nucleotides read TGTGCTCTTGGGGAAGGAGGGGGGACCTACGATAAACTCATCTTT.

A note on this clone: Mismatch with germline at one junction end may stem from a read error. The V call is TRDV1, the J call TRDJ1; possible D gene TRDD3, 6 bases. The CDR3 contains 18 residues. Germline assignment: CDR1 TSWWSYY and CDR2 QGS. The CDR3 protein is CAPGELQPVGDPPDKLIF. CDR3 nucleotide sequence: TGTGCTCCTGGGGAACTACAGCCCGTTGGGGACCCTCCCGATAAACTCATCTTT.

There are a few counts of this clone. The same CDR3 can be traced to other DNA sequences in this sample. V and J are TRDV1 and TRDJ1, with 12 bases identical to TRDD3. V trimming: 1 base; J trimming: 4 bases; junction bases outside the gene matches: 22. CDR3 size: 22 residues. CDR1 TSWWSYY and CDR2 QGS come from the germline V gene. The CDR3 nucleotides are TGTGCTCTTGGGGAACGGGAGCTACTTCTAGTACTGGGGGATACTAATAGCGATAAACTCATCTTT. It specifies CALGERELLLVLGDTNSDKLIF.

On this clone: Other DNA variants within this sample encode the same CDR3. The chain has TRDV1 and TRDJ1; 12 bases match TRDD3. Germline values: CDR1 TSWWSYY, CDR2 QGS. CDR3 length: 26 residues. The V gene end was trimmed by 0 bases and the J gene end by 0 bases; junction bases not matched to a gene: 29. CDR3 sequence reads: CALGELPSGYSLNWGILPTYTDKLIF. CDR3 DNA: TGTGCTCTTGGGGAACTTCCATCTGGCTACTCTCTGAACTGGGGGATACTCCCCACTTACACCGATAAACTCATCTTT.

Points on this clone: This may come from a read error, since a much larger clone is one base off. Different DNA sequences within this sample yield the same CDR3. This sequence joins TRDV1 and TRDJ1; D gene uncertain. Per germline, CDR1 TSWWSYY and CDR2 QGS. This CDR3 spans 16 amino acids. The CDR3 coding sequence is TGTGCTCTTGGGGAACATCCACAACGCTACACCGACAAACTCATCTTT. The encoded protein is CALGEHPQRYTDKLIF.

This clone was seen once. A read error may explain this, as a much larger clone is one base away. The chain joins TRDV2 to TRDJ3; possibly TRDD3 for D (5 bases). The CDR3 length is 20 residues. The germline V gene has CDR1 GEAIGNYY and CDR2 EKD. Between the trimmed V and J ends, which lost 0 bases and 0 bases, there was a span of 17 bases. The CDR3 spells CACDTLVLEGSSWDTRQMFF. Here the CDR3 DNA reads TGTGCCTGTGACACCCTCGTACTGGAGGGGAGCTCCTGGGACACCCGACAGATGTTTTTC.

This clone was observed a few times. The gene calls are TRDV1 and TRDJ1; 8 bases are a match to TRDD3. Germline CDR1 reads TSWWSYY; CDR2 reads QGS. V was clipped by 1 base and J by 3 bases; unmatched bases: 16. This CDR3 is 19 amino acids long. CDR3 in amino acids: CALGEQTRYVLGVADKLIF. CDR3 in DNA: TGTGCTCTTGGGGAACAAACCCGGTACGTACTGGGGGTCGCCGATAAACTCATCTTT.

The rearrangement joins TRDV1 to TRDJ1; TRDD3 is a possible D gene (5 bases). There are 15 residues in the CDR3. CDR1 is TSWWSYY and CDR2 is QGS in the germline V gene. The V end lost 0 bases, the J end lost 6 bases, and 14 bases lay between the germline ends. DNA of the CDR3: TGTGCTCTTGGGGAACTGTCCTGGGAACCCAATAAACTCATCTTT. This sequence encodes CALGELSWEPNKLIF.

The V gene is TRDV1, the J gene TRDJ1; possibly TRDD2 for D (5 bases). Deletions cut 1 base from V and 4 bases from J, with 22 bases between. Per germline, CDR1 TSWWSYY and CDR2 QGS. This CDR3 spans 18 amino acids. DNA for the CDR3: TGTGCTCTTGGGGAACCTGCTTCCAGCCTTGGGCTGAACGATAAACTCATCTTT. It yields the protein CALGEPASSLGLNDKLIF.

This clone has a single count. The chain joins TRDV1 to TRDJ1; TRDD3 is a possible D gene (5 bases). The CDR3 is made up of 16 amino acids. V was pared by 0 bases and J by 4 bases, with 15 bases between. The germline gives CDR1 TSWWSYY, CDR2 QGS. This chain's CDR3 is CALGELWSWVHDKLIF. CDR3 sequence (DNA): TGTGCTCTTGGGGAACTATGGTCCTGGGTTCACGATAAACTCATCTTT.

In its sample, this clone was seen a few times. This rearrangement joins TRDV1 to TRDJ1, with 11 nucleotides matching TRDD3. From germline, CDR1 is TSWWSYY and CDR2 QGS. The CDR3 contains 23 residues. V was pared by 0 bases and J by 1 base, with 22 bases of the junction left unmatched. This CDR3 reads CALGELFPSYWGIRNWRTDKLIF. In nucleotides, the CDR3 is TGTGCTCTTGGGGAACTATTCCCTTCTTACTGGGGGATAAGGAATTGGCGCACCGATAAACTCATCTTT.

This clone was detected ten times or more. The gene calls are TRDV1 and TRDJ1, with TRDD3 matching over 12 bases. V dropped 8 bases and J dropped 10; count of bases not matched to a gene: 14. There are 15 residues in the CDR3. The germline V gene has CDR1 TSWWSYY and CDR2 QGS. The DNA of the CDR3 is TGTGCTCTTTCAGGGGTACTGGGGGATACCCGTAGACTCATCTTT. Protein: CALSGVLGDTRRLIF.

On this clone: A much larger clone differs from this one at a single base, so this may be a read error. The chain is built from TRDV2 and TRDJ3; 12 positions agree with TRDD3. CDR1 is GEAIGNYY, CDR2 EKD, per germline. CDR3 size: 21 residues. The CDR3 DNA sequence: TGTGCCTGTTCCAGGTTAGGACTGGGGGATACCAGCTCCTGGGACGCCCGACAGATGTTTTTC. Translating it yields CACSRLGLGDTSSWDARQMFF.

This clone was detected a few times. Other nucleotide sequences in the sample specify the same CDR3. The rearrangement links TRDV1 to TRDJ1; D not resolved. V lost 2 bases and J lost 0, with 4 bases in between. The germline gives CDR1 TSWWSYY, CDR2 QGS. The length of the CDR3 is 13 residues. CDR3 nucleotides: TGTGCTCTTGGGGAAAGGTACACCGATAAACTCATCTTT. It specifies CALGERYTDKLIF.

In its sample, this clone ranks as medium-sized (0.01 to 0.1%). Other DNA sequences in the same sample also yield this CDR3. The V call is TRDV2, the J call TRDJ3, with 10 bases fitting TRDD3. Trimming took 5 bases from V and 0 from J; bases not matched to a gene: 3. Germline CDR1 is GEAIGNYY and CDR2 is EKD. CDR3 length equals 17 residues. The CDR3 loop reads CACVTGGFSWDTRQMFF. In DNA form, the CDR3 reads TGTGCCTGTGTTACTGGGGGATTCTCCTGGGACACCCGACAGATGTTTTTC.

On this clone itself: A much larger clone sits a single nucleotide away, making a read error possible. The genes are TRDV1 and TRDJ1, with 12 bases that match TRDD3. This CDR3 contains 22 residues. Germline V CDR1 and CDR2: TSWWSYY, QGS. V shed 5 bases, J shed 8 bases, and the junction held 30 bases outside the gene matches. The CDR3 loop reads CALGKPHPVTLYWGILGSKLIF. The CDR3 bases are TGTGCTCTTGGGAAACCCCATCCCGTGACCCTGTACTGGGGGATACTCGGGTCGAAACTCATCTTT.

This chain uses TRDV1 with TRDJ1; 13 nucleotides agree with TRDD3. V lost 4 bases, J lost 0 bases, and 17 bases stayed unmatched. The CDR3 consists of 21 residues. CDR1 TSWWSYY and CDR2 QGS come from the germline V gene. This CDR3 is CALGGWGYTGGYAPYTDKLIF. Here the CDR3 DNA reads TGTGCTCTTGGGGGATGGGGGTATACTGGGGGATACGCCCCGTACACCGATAAACTCATCTTT.

This clone was observed a few times. The chain recombines TRDV1 with TRDJ1; TRDD3 matches 10 bases. The length of the CDR3 is 17 residues. Germline V lookup: CDR1 TSWWSYY, CDR2 QGS. V gave up 2 bases and J gave up 7 bases; unmatched junction bases: 13. CDR3 loop: CALGEVRGIRPGAKLIF. CDR3 DNA sequence: TGTGCTCTTGGGGAAGTCCGGGGGATACGCCCTGGGGCTAAACTCATCTTT.

The sample holds one count of this clone. The chain has TRDV1 and TRDJ1; maybe TRDD2 (7 bases). Germline loops: CDR1 TSWWSYY, CDR2 QGS. The CDR3 is 21 residues long. Trimming left V 0 bases short and J 4 bases short, with 30 bases between. The CDR3 region is CALGELSVPTAAGAVGDKLIF. CDR3 sequence (DNA): TGTGCTCTTGGGGAACTATCTGTTCCTACGGCGGCTGGGGCGGTTGGCGATAAACTCATCTTT.

The chain links TRDV1 to TRDJ1; D gene ambiguous. Germline CDR1 TSWWSYY, CDR2 QGS. V lost 4 bases and J lost 0, with 21 bases in between. The CDR3 has 18 residues. CDR3 loop: CALGVASGFGRYTDKLIF. DNA for the CDR3: TGTGCTCTTGGGGTCGCCTCGGGCTTCGGAAGGTACACCGATAAACTCATCTTT.

The chain recombines TRDV1 with TRDJ1, with D possibly matching TRDD3 (6 bases). This CDR3 is built from 15 residues. Germline CDR1 TSWWSYY, CDR2 QGS. With 8 bases removed from V and 3 bases from J, the gap between germline ends came to 19 bases. The CDR3 bases are TGTGCTCTTTCTATGGGGGGGAGAGGCGCCGATAAACTCATCTTT. It is translated as CALSMGGRGADKLIF.

This clone was found a few times. This chain connects TRDV1 to TRDJ1; D possibly corresponds to TRDD2 (6 bases). Per germline, CDR1 TSWWSYY and CDR2 QGS. V lost 0 bases to trimming and J lost 0 bases, with 17 bases between them. The CDR3 extends over 18 amino acids. The CDR3 protein is CALGELFLRRPHTDKLIF. The CDR3, as DNA: TGTGCTCTTGGGGAACTGTTCCTAAGGCGGCCTCACACCGATAAACTCATCTTT.

This clone came up once. This chain links TRDV1 with TRDJ1; 13 bases are a match to TRDD3. CDR1 and CDR2 (germline): TSWWSYY, QGS. Trimming took 2 bases from V and 8 from J; bases not matched to a gene: 32. CDR3 length: 24 amino acids. In DNA, the CDR3 is TGTGCTCTTGGGGAAGGCCCAAGGAACCTCCTACTCAGGAAACTACTGGGGGATACGGAGAAACTCATCTTT. It codes for CALGEGPRNLLLRKLLGDTEKLIF.

This clone showed up just a few times. The chain couples TRDV1 to TRDJ1; 10 bases agree with TRDD3. The CDR3 is 22 residues long. The junction had 27 bases not matched to a gene; V was cut back by 5 bases and J by 3 bases. The germline gives CDR1 TSWWSYY, CDR2 QGS. The CDR3 DNA reads TGTGCTCTTGGGCCCTATTCCTACTCTACGACATACTGGGGGATGCGGTCCGATAAACTCATCTTT. This sequence encodes CALGPYSYSTTYWGMRSDKLIF.

Regarding this clone: A much larger clone lies one base from this, so it may be a read error. The chain is built from TRDV1 and TRDJ1; 10 positions match TRDD3. Germline V gene data show CDR1 as TSWWSYY and CDR2 as QGS. The length of the CDR3 is 17 residues. J was trimmed by 4 bases and V by 5 bases; bases with no gene match: 13. The CDR3 protein is CALGYDYWGMPNDKLIF. The CDR3 nucleotides read TGTGCTCTTGGGTACGATTACTGGGGGATGCCCAACGATAAACTCATCTTT.